Presented here are 6 T cell receptor beta chains from one specimen sequenced in a study of identical twins. TCRdb passed the 5' RACE reads through MiXCR, listing each CDR3 protein once. The sample consists of 500,000 to 600,000 distinct CDR3 sequences, about 20% of them appearing once. These same data were also listed under a study on T cells expressing NK-cell markers.

The sequenced sample was CD4+ T cells sorted from blood. These receptors came from a woman younger than 35 in good health.

The chain employs TRBV10-1 and TRBJ2-6; D is possibly TRBD2 (6 bases). The V and J ends lost 3 bases and 1 base respectively, with 13 bases between them. CDR3 length equals 17 residues. CDR1 is WNHNN, CDR2 SYGVQD, per germline (reference sequence). CDR3 sequence reads: CASSDRFGGSGANVLTF. CDR3 DNA sequence: TGCGCCAGCAGTGATCGATTCGGAGGGTCTGGGGCCAACGTCCTGACTTTC.

J is TRBJ1-2 and V is TRBV20-1; 8 positions agree with TRBD1. The CDR3 has 12 residues. The germline gives CDR1 DFQATT, CDR2 SNEGSKA (reference sequence). V gave up 5 bases and J gave up 7 bases; unmatched junction bases: 6. CDR3 bases: TGCAGTGCTCAAACAGGGGGTGGTGGCTACACCTTC. Its protein is CSAQTGGGGYTF.

J is TRBJ2-5 and V is TRBV6-2 or TRBV6-3; TRBD2 matches at 10 bases. The V segment lost 0 bases and the J segment 3 bases; nucleotides outside the gene matches: 1. Germline-derived CDR1 and CDR2 are MNHEY and SVGEGT. The CDR3 sequence is 15 residues long. CDR3 region: CASSYSGTSEETQYF. In DNA form, the CDR3 reads TGTGCCAGCAGTTACTCCGGGACTAGCGAAGAGACCCAGTACTTC.

J is TRBJ1-5 and V is TRBV6-1, with D possibly TRBD1 on 5 matching bases. V was shortened by 6 bases and J by 7 bases, with 13 bases between the two germline ends. The CDR3 covers 13 residues. Germline V gene sequence: CDR1 MNHNS, CDR2 SASEGT. CDR3 amino acids: CASRKSYRQPQHF. CDR3 coding DNA: TGTGCCAGCAGGAAGAGTTACAGGCAGCCCCAGCATTTT.

This clonotype has at least ten counts. The gene calls are TRBV11-2 and TRBJ2-7; 7 bases agree with TRBD1. From germline, CDR1 is SGHAT and CDR2 FQNNGV. With 3 bases clipped from V and 0 bases from J, the junction kept 2 bases outside the gene matches. The CDR3 sequence is 14 residues long. The CDR3 coding sequence is TGTGCCAGCAGCTTCCGGGACAGCTCCTACGAGCAGTACTTC. Its translation: CASSFRDSSYEQYF.

This clonotype was recorded at least ten times. This sequence joins TRBV9 and TRBJ1-1; perhaps TRBD1 as D (6 bases). With 4 bases removed from V and 11 bases from J, the gap between germline ends came to 24 bases. This CDR3 contains 15 residues. CDR1 SGDLS and CDR2 YYNGEE come from the germline V gene. CDR3: CASSPDTGARWGAFF. CDR3 in DNA: TGTGCCAGCAGCCCAGACACGGGGGCTCGCTGGGGCGCTTTCTTT. The complete variable domain, with remaining parts taken from reference TRBV9 and TRBJ1-1, reads DSGVTQTPKHLITATGQRVTLRCSPRSGDLSVYWYQQSLDQGLQFLIQYYNGEERAKGNILERFSAQQFPDLHSELNLSSLELGDSALYFCASSPDTGARWGAFFGQGTRLTVV.